This T cell receptor (beta chain) is from a study of blood T cell repertoires in COVID-19. Study in general: Spain, Italy and the United States supplied samples that represented acute and convalescent COVID-19.

Profiled with immunoSEQ multiplex PCR; TCRdb holds only in-frame clones, not every one. The table lists 98,000 or so clones, about three quarters of them singletons. The sequence came from a woman between 40 and 55 years old with acute or convalescent COVID-19. The sample comprised peripheral blood.

The CDR3 DNA reads as TGTGCCAGTAGTATCGTGGCAGACTCTGGAAACACCATATATTTT. It translates to CASSIVADSGNTIYF. The genes are TRBV19 and TRBJ1-3; no reliable D call. The CDR3 length is 15 residues. V lost 3 bases and J lost 0, with 9 bases in between. CDR1 is LNHDA, CDR2 SQIVND, per germline (reference sequence). The whole variable domain, remainder taken from reference TRBV19 and TRBJ1-3, is DGGITQSPKYLFRKEGQNVTLSCEQNLNHDAMYWYRQDPGQGLRLIYYSQIVNDFQKGDIAEGYSVSREKKESFPLTVTSAQKNPTAFYLCASSIVADSGNTIYFGEGSWLTVV.